In its sample, the clone carrying this TCR beta chain was seen many times. Its antigen is unknown. Unique molecular identifiers were used to barcode this TCRbeta library. A single record per CDR3 protein comes from TCRdb applying MiXCR to the PCR reads. The table records around 300,000 distinct CDR3 sequences, around a tenth of them present only once. This sample is part of a study of T-cell reconstitution after alpha-beta-depleted transplantation in children. The study, taken as a whole, reports: At one year after transplant, newly produced T cells mostly accounted for T-cell counts and diversity. High day-60 TCRbeta diversity in some patients came from surviving recipient T cells and thymic progenitors. The study reportedly traced alpha-beta T cells about two months after transplant to several hundred expanded graft clones.

The sample was peripheral blood, taken 180 days after TCRalphabeta/CD19-depleted stem cell transplant. This receptor was identified in a male patient aged 2 to 10 who had a stem cell transplant for chronic granulomatous disease, so the T cells may come from the graft donor.

The CDR3 DNA reads as TGTGCCACCAGCAGAGATGAGCCGGGACTAGCGGGAGAGACCCAGTACTTC. Translating gives CATSRDEPGLAGETQYF. The chain joins TRBV15 to TRBJ2-5; 12 bases match TRBD2. Per the germline V gene, CDR1 is LNHNV and CDR2 is YYDKDF (reference sequence). Unmatched junction bases numbered 6, after V lost 0 bases and J lost 4 bases. CDR3 length equals 17 residues. Complete variable domain (other parts from reference TRBV15 and TRBJ2-5): DAMVIQNPRYQVTQFGKPVTLSCSQTLNHNVMYWYQQKSSQAPKLLFHYYDKDFNNEADTPDNFQSRRPNTSFCFLDIRSPGLGDTAMYLCATSRDEPGLAGETQYFGPGTRLLVL.